This passage covers 2 T cell receptor beta chains from one sample sequenced in a study of blood T cell repertoires in COVID-19. Libraries were prepared by immunoSEQ multiplex PCR; TCRdb keeps only in-frame clonotypes and omits some of them. The table shows a few hundred thousand clones, with around 87% occurring only once. Source material: peripheral blood. The receptor source for this set is a woman in her forties or fifties with active or convalescent COVID-19.

As DNA, the CDR3 is TGTGCCAGCAGCTTAAAGGTGCGGGGAGTCACAGATACGCAGTATTTT. Its protein product is CASSLKVRGVTDTQYF. The chain carries TRBV13 and TRBJ2-3, with D possibly TRBD2 on 6 matching bases. Trimming shortened V by 2 bases and J by 2 bases, and 14 bases separated the two germline ends. Germline V gene lookup returns CDR1 PRHDT and CDR2 FYEKMQ (reference sequence). This CDR3 is built from 16 residues. Based on the CDR3 plus reference TRBV13 and TRBJ2-3, the full variable domain is AAGVIQSPRHLIKEKRETATLKCYPIPRHDTVYWYQQGPGQDPQFLISFYEKMQSDKGSIPDRFSAQQFSDYHSELNMSSLELGDSALYFCASSLKVRGVTDTQYFGPGTRLTVL.

V usage is TRBV27 and J usage is TRBJ2-3, with 7 nucleotides matching TRBD2. Trimming at V came to 6 bases and at J to 2 bases, leaving 11 bases not matched to a gene. This CDR3 region has 16 residues. In germline, CDR1 is MNHEY, CDR2 SMNVEV (reference sequence). The DNA for the CDR3 is TGTGCCAGCAGGAAGAACGCGGGGGTATACACAGATACGCAGTATTTT. Protein sequence: CASRKNAGVYTDTQYF.